The 7 T cell receptor beta chains reported below all come from one sample, sequenced in a study of shared clonotypes between healthy human individuals. Sequencing was performed with immunoSEQ multiplex PCR; in TCRdb, only in-frame clones are kept and a portion is missing. Of around 450,000 clones in the sample, roughly 77% were seen once. The source material was PBMCs. The receptors were gathered from a middle-aged woman in good health. Some clones in this sample may be carry-over from other donors' samples.

This clone was picked up one time. The V call is TRBV5-6, the J call TRBJ1-1; D unresolved. The germline V gene encodes CDR1 SGHDT and CDR2 YYEEEE. The germline V and J ends were trimmed by 0 bases and 3 bases, with 6 bases remaining between them. The CDR3 loop spans 13 amino acids. The DNA for the CDR3 is TGTGCCAGCAGCTTGGGGGTGTACACTGAAGCTTTCTTT. It yields the protein CASSLGVYTEAFF.

This clone has only one observation. The V call is TRBV7-3, the J call TRBJ2-2; 7 bases align to TRBD2. CDR3 length: 16 residues. The V and J ends lost 6 bases and 6 bases, in that order; junction bases with no gene match: 13. Looked up from germline, CDR1 is SGHTA and CDR2 is FQGTGA. The CDR3 nucleotides are TGTGCCAGCAGTCCCGAGGTGGGGAGGGTCCCCGGGGAGCTGTTTTTT. This sequence encodes CASSPEVGRVPGELFF.

This clone was observed a handful of times. The chain couples TRBV9 to TRBJ2-1; 8 nucleotides agree with TRBD2. With 0 bases clipped from V and 8 bases from J, the junction kept 10 bases outside the gene matches. Germline lookup yields CDR1 SGDLS and CDR2 YYNGEE. This CDR3 contains 16 residues. CDR3 region: CASSVAGGLGRDEQFF. In DNA, the CDR3 is TGTGCCAGCAGCGTAGCTGGGGGACTAGGGCGGGATGAGCAGTTCTTC.

The chain couples TRBV5-1 to TRBJ2-6, with D tentatively TRBD1 (5 bases). V was shortened by 0 bases and J by 2 bases, with 9 bases between the two germline ends. The CDR3 has 16 amino acids. Germline CDR1 and CDR2: SGHRS and YFSETQ. The DNA of the CDR3 is TGCGCCAGCAGCTTGGCCGAGACAGCTGGGGCCAACGTCCTGACTTTC. Translating gives CASSLAETAGANVLTF.

V gene TRBV6-1 combines with J gene TRBJ2-5, with D possibly being TRBD2 (7 bases). The end of the DNA is better explained by TRBJ2-7, so the J call may be wrong. This CDR3 is built from 13 residues. The germline V gene has CDR1 MNHNS and CDR2 SASEGT. CDR3 loop: CASISEGGGEQYF. CDR3 in DNA: TGTGCCAGCATCTCTGAGGGAGGGGGCGAGCAGTACTTC.

This chain joins TRBV7-3 and TRBJ2-7, with D possibly matching TRBD2 (6 bases). V was clipped by 5 bases and J by 7 bases, with 18 bases between them. Germline lookup yields CDR1 SGHTA and CDR2 FQGTGA. The CDR3 consists of 14 residues. CDR3 region: CASSPGTHSGEQYF. Written as DNA, the CDR3 is TGTGCCAGCAGCCCCGGGACTCACTCGGGGGAGCAGTACTTC.

The V and J genes are TRBV7-6 and TRBJ1-5; no reliable D call. CDR3 length equals 15 residues. The V gene's germline CDR1 is SGHVS and CDR2 FNYEAQ. Trimming took off 2 bases at V and 0 bases at J, with 8 bases between the two ends. Written as DNA, the CDR3 is TGTGCCAGCAGCTTACTCCCCATTAGCAATCAGCCCCAGCATTTT. Its translation is CASSLLPISNQPQHF. The entire variable domain, with the rest obtained from reference TRBV7-6 and TRBJ1-5, is as follows: GAGVSQSPRYKVTKRGQDVALRCDPISGHVSLYWYRQALGQGPEFLTYFNYEAQQDKSGLPNDRFSAERPEGSISTLTIQRTEQRDSAMYRCASSLLPISNQPQHFGDGTRLSIL.